The 3 T cell receptor beta chains below come from one sample, sequenced in a study of shared clonotypes between healthy human individuals. Sequencing was performed with immunoSEQ multiplex PCR; in TCRdb, only in-frame clones are kept and a portion is missing. The data show about 680,000 clones, with around 72% seen just once and around 2% held by the top ten. Sequences were obtained from memory CD4+ T cells sorted from blood. Sample subset: CD45RA-negative fraction. The origin of the receptors is a woman under 40 in good health.

In this sample, this clone turned up a few times. At the DNA level, this CDR3 is encoded by other sequences in the same sample as well. This chain connects TRBV5-6 to TRBJ2-3, with D unclear. Germline loops: CDR1 SGHDT, CDR2 YYEEEE. V dropped 4 bases and J dropped 0 bases, with 12 bases sitting between them. This CDR3 has 15 amino acids. CDR3 protein: CASSLGPSSTDTQYF. DNA of the CDR3: TGTGCCAGCAGCCTTGGGCCATCTAGCACAGATACGCAGTATTTT.

The rearrangement links TRBV5-1 to TRBJ1-3; D unresolved. CDR3 length equals 16 residues. V was trimmed by 0 bases and J by 0 bases, leaving 10 bases between them. CDR1 and CDR2 from the germline V gene are SGHRS and YFSETQ. CDR3 region: CASSLAESTSGNTIYF. The CDR3 DNA is TGCGCCAGCAGCTTGGCTGAGTCGACCTCTGGAAACACCATATATTTT.

The gene calls are TRBV18 and TRBJ2-7, with 13 bases fitting TRBD2. V lost 0 bases to trimming and J lost 6 bases; unmatched junction nucleotides: 11. CDR1 is KGHSH and CDR2 is LQKENI in the germline V gene. The CDR3 is made up of 18 amino acids. This CDR3 is CASSPPGLAGFTKTEQYF. The DNA of the CDR3 is TGTGCCAGCTCACCACCGGGACTAGCGGGGTTTACCAAAACCGAGCAGTACTTC.